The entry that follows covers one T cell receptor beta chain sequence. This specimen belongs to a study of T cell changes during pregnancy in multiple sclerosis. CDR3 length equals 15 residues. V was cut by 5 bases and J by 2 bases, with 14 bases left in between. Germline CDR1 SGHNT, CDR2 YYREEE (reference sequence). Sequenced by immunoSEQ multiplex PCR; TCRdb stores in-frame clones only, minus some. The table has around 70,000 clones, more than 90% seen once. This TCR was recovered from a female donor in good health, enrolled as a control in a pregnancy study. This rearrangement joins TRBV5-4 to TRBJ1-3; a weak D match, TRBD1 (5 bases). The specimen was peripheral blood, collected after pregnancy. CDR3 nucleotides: TGTGCCAGCAGACCAGATTCGGGGGCTGGAAACACCATATATTTT. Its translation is CASRPDSGAGNTIYF.